Shown below are 21 T cell receptor beta chains from a single sample sequenced in a study of blood T cell repertoires in COVID-19. Here immunoSEQ multiplex PCR was the method, and the copy in TCRdb shows in-frame clones only, minus some. There are around 400,000 clones in the sample; around nine tenths occur only once, and 1.5% to 2% lies in the top ten. Material for sequencing was PBMCs or T cells enriched from blood (not recorded which). These receptor sequences come from a woman aged 25 to 45 who had recovered from COVID-19.

The CDR3 DNA follows: TGTGCCAGCAGCCGCAACAGGGGGCTCGATGGCTACACCTTC. As protein: CASSRNRGLDGYTF. The rearrangement links TRBV3-1 (or the pseudogene TRBV3-2) to TRBJ1-2; 9 positions match TRBD1. The CDR3 is 14 residues long. V shed 4 bases and J 6 bases; nucleotides not matched to a gene: 6. Per germline, CDR1 LGHDT and CDR2 YNNKEL (reference sequence).

This clone was seen only once. The V gene is TRBV7-9, the J gene TRBJ1-5; a weak D match, TRBD1 (6 bases). The CDR3 spans 14 residues. With 1 base removed from V and 11 bases from J, the gap between germline ends came to 15 bases. Germline V gene sequence: CDR1 SEHNR, CDR2 FQNEAQ (reference sequence). The CDR3 here is CASSLDGRGHSQHF. The CDR3 DNA is TGTGCCAGCAGCTTAGATGGCCGGGGACACTCCCAGCATTTT. The variable domain in full, completed from reference TRBV7-9 and TRBJ1-5, reads DTGVSQNPRHKITKRGQNVTFRCDPISEHNRLYWYRQTLGQGPEFLTYFQNEAQLEKSRLLSDRFSAERPKGSFSTLEIQRTEQGDSAMYLCASSLDGRGHSQHFGDGTRLSIL.

The gene calls are TRBV28 and TRBJ2-1, with 12 positions matching TRBD2. CDR3 length equals 17 residues. Trimming removed 4 bases from V and 8 bases from J; junction bases left unmatched: 12. Germline lookup yields CDR1 MDHEN and CDR2 SYDVKM. CDR3 region: CASSSRTSGKVFYEQFF. The CDR3 nucleotides are TGTGCCAGCAGTTCACGGACTAGCGGGAAAGTATTCTATGAGCAGTTCTTC.

The chain has TRBV4-1 and TRBJ2-5; 7 nucleotides line up with TRBD1. After removal of 1 base from V and 3 bases from J, the junction contained 11 bases not matched to a gene. The germline CDR1 and CDR2 sequences are MGHRA and YSYEKL. The CDR3 length is 17 residues. The CDR3 sequence is CASSQVRRDREKETQYF. As DNA, the CDR3 is TGCGCCAGCAGCCAAGTTCGACGGGACAGAGAAAAAGAGACCCAGTACTTC.

The chain employs TRBV4-1 and TRBJ1-1; D ambiguous. The germline V gene encodes CDR1 MGHRA and CDR2 YSYEKL. The ends were cut back, 3 bases at V and 0 bases at J, with 11 bases in the middle. This CDR3 has 15 amino acids. CDR3 bases: TGCGCCAGCAGCCACGCCCGGGTCATGAACACTGAAGCTTTCTTT. Translated, it gives CASSHARVMNTEAFF.

The rearrangement links TRBV7-9 to TRBJ2-7, with D perhaps matching TRBD2 (5 bases). This CDR3 contains 15 residues. Trimming cost V 1 base and J 3 bases, with 13 bases left between them. In germline, CDR1 is SEHNR, CDR2 FQNEAQ (reference sequence). This CDR3 reads CASSLGRALVYEQYF. In DNA form, the CDR3 reads TGTGCCAGCAGCTTAGGAAGGGCACTAGTCTACGAGCAGTACTTC.

On this clone: At one of its ends the junction is not consistent with the germline gene, which may arise from a read error. The chain has TRBV12-3 or TRBV12-4 and TRBJ1-2; D may be TRBD1 (5 bases). CDR3 length equals 11 residues. The CDR3 DNA reads TGTGCCAGCGGGTGGGGCACTATCATTGCCTTC. Encoded protein: CASGWGTIIAF.

V is TRBV4-1 and J is TRBJ1-1; possible D gene TRBD1, 5 bases. Germline CDR1 and CDR2: MGHRA and YSYEKL. Trimming shortened V by 6 bases and J by 5 bases, and 13 bases separated the two germline ends. This CDR3 spans 13 amino acids. The CDR3 nucleotides read TGCGCCAGCAGAGAAAAGGGGAAGACTGAAGCTTTCTTT. It is translated as CASREKGKTEAFF.

The gene calls are TRBV7-9 and TRBJ1-1; D may be TRBD1 (6 bases). Germline lookup yields CDR1 SEHNR and CDR2 FQNEAQ (reference sequence). Trimming took off 7 bases at V and 11 bases at J, with 17 bases between the two ends. The CDR3 has 12 amino acids. CDR3 bases: TGTGCCAGCAACCAGGACAGTTCTAGGGCTTTCTTT. It codes for CASNQDSSRAFF. The full variable domain, rest sourced from reference TRBV7-9 and TRBJ1-1, is DTGVSQNPRHKITKRGQNVTFRCDPISEHNRLYWYRQTLGQGPEFLTYFQNEAQLEKSRLLSDRFSAERPKGSFSTLEIQRTEQGDSAMYLCASNQDSSRAFFGQGTRLTVV.

The chain has TRBV6-6 and TRBJ2-1, with D tentatively TRBD1 (6 bases). Germline CDR1 is MNHNY and CDR2 is SVGAGI (reference sequence). This CDR3 is built from 13 residues. V was trimmed by 0 bases and J by 15 bases, leaving 15 bases between them. The CDR3 reads CASSYSYRDKGFF. The CDR3 region has the DNA TGTGCCAGCAGTTACTCATACCGGGACAAAGGGTTCTTC.

The chain has TRBV28 and TRBJ1-5; no reliable D call. V dropped 4 bases and J dropped 5 bases, with 9 bases sitting between them. The CDR3 consists of 13 residues. Germline V gives CDR1 MDHEN, CDR2 SYDVKM. The CDR3 loop is CASSYLIHQPQHF. CDR3 coding DNA: TGTGCCAGCAGTTATTTAATTCATCAGCCCCAGCATTTT.

This sequence joins TRBV28 and TRBJ1-6, with no clear D. Trimming left V 3 bases short and J 0 bases short, with 3 bases between. The CDR3 runs to 14 residues. CDR1 is MDHEN, CDR2 SYDVKM, per germline. The CDR3 loop is CASSFSSYNSPLHF. The CDR3 nucleotides read TGTGCCAGCAGTTTTAGCTCCTATAATTCACCCCTCCACTTT.

The chain combines TRBV3-1 (or the pseudogene TRBV3-2) with TRBJ2-3; 8 nucleotides match TRBD1. J was trimmed by 4 bases and V by 0 bases; bases with no gene match: 12. The CDR3 extends over 18 amino acids. Germline V gene lookup returns CDR1 LGHDT and CDR2 YNNKEL (reference sequence). In nucleotides, the CDR3 is TGTGCCAGCAGCCAAGATCTACCAGGGCCAGGGGGCGCAGATACGCAGTATTTT. This encodes CASSQDLPGPGGADTQYF.

This chain connects TRBV11-2 to TRBJ1-2, with D hard to call. Germline V lookup: CDR1 SGHAT, CDR2 FQNNGV. V was shortened by 3 bases and J by 6 bases, with 8 bases between the two germline ends. The CDR3 has 12 amino acids. For the CDR3, the DNA is TGTGCCAGCAGCTTGGAGGGAGATGGCTACACCTTC. Translation gives CASSLEGDGYTF.

V and J are TRBV5-1 and TRBJ2-2; TRBD2 is a possible D gene (6 bases). Germline V gives CDR1 SGHRS, CDR2 YFSETQ. The CDR3 is made up of 18 amino acids. The germline V and J ends were trimmed by 4 bases and 0 bases, with 19 bases remaining between them. The CDR3 loop is CASSSLVAGRTNTGELFF. CDR3 nucleotide sequence: TGCGCCAGCAGCAGTCTGGTCGCAGGGAGGACGAACACCGGGGAGCTGTTTTTT.

This clone was seen only once. V is TRBV4-1 and J is TRBJ2-7; D remains unclear. The CDR3 totals 15 residues. Between the trimmed V and J ends, which lost 2 bases and 6 bases, there was a span of 17 bases. CDR1 and CDR2 (germline): MGHRA, YSYEKL. CDR3 protein: CASSQTIEALAEQYF. The DNA of the CDR3 is TGCGCCAGCAGCCAAACTATCGAGGCCCTTGCCGAGCAGTACTTC.

The chain carries TRBV28 and TRBJ1-2; perhaps TRBD1 as D (6 bases). V lost 7 bases, J lost 7 bases, and 13 bases lay in between. The CDR3 extends over 12 amino acids. The germline V gene encodes CDR1 MDHEN and CDR2 SYDVKM. The CDR3 coding sequence is TGTGCCAGCAACGCAGGGGAGGGTGGCTACACCTTC. It specifies CASNAGEGGYTF.

This clone appeared a single time. The chain uses TRBV5-1 and TRBJ2-3, with 7 bases matching TRBD1. V shed 4 bases, J shed 6 bases, and the junction held 8 bases outside the gene matches. The CDR3 spans 14 residues. Germline V gives CDR1 SGHRS, CDR2 YFSETQ. CDR3 residues: CASSAGTVADTQYF. Here the CDR3 DNA reads TGCGCCAGCAGCGCCGGGACAGTGGCGGATACGCAGTATTTT.

This rearrangement joins TRBV3-1 (or the pseudogene TRBV3-2) to TRBJ1-2; 8 positions match TRBD1. Germline CDR1 reads LGHDT; CDR2 reads YNNKEL (reference sequence). There are 14 residues in the CDR3. Trimming took 2 bases from V and 4 from J; bases not matched to a gene: 3. As DNA, the CDR3 is TGTGCCAGCAGCCAACGGACAGGGCGCTATGGCTACACCTTC. It yields the protein CASSQRTGRYGYTF.

This clone appeared a few times. The V gene is TRBV5-1, the J gene TRBJ2-3; 10 positions agree with TRBD2. The germline gives CDR1 SGHRS, CDR2 YFSETQ. CDR3 length: 16 amino acids. Trimming took 2 bases from V and 1 from J; bases not matched to a gene: 4. CDR3 sequence: CASSLSGTSGTDTQYF. Written as DNA, the CDR3 is TGCGCCAGCAGCTTATCCGGGACTAGCGGCACAGATACGCAGTATTTT.

CDR3 sequence: CASRTTVGEQYF. Written as DNA, the CDR3 is TGTGCCAGCAGAACGACAGTGGGCGAGCAGTACTTC. The V call is TRBV12-3 or TRBV12-4, the J call TRBJ2-7; tentative D call: TRBD1 (5 bases). The CDR3 is made up of 12 amino acids. The germline V and J ends were trimmed by 6 bases and 6 bases, with 12 bases remaining between them.